A single sample is the source of the 8 T cell receptor beta chains below, sequenced in a study of blood T cell repertoires in COVID-19. Assay: immunoSEQ multiplex PCR; the TCRdb copy retains only in-frame clones and omits some. The sample records 200,000 to 250,000 clones, approximately 90% being singletons. Sequences were obtained from PBMCs or T cells enriched from blood (not recorded which). These receptors were taken from a man aged 25-45 years who had recovered from COVID-19.

The rearrangement links TRBV5-1 to TRBJ1-2; D possibly corresponds to TRBD1 (5 bases). The CDR3 is 15 amino acids. Deletions cut 1 base from V and 2 bases from J, with 12 bases between. CDR1 is SGHRS, CDR2 YFSETQ, per germline. The CDR3 bases are TGCGCCAGCAGCTTGTCGGCAGGGATAAACTATGGCTACACCTTC. Its protein is CASSLSAGINYGYTF.

This chain connects TRBV28 to TRBJ2-3; D gene unclear. The CDR3 totals 13 residues. The V gene lost 8 bases and the J gene lost 0 bases, with 9 bases spanning the gap. CDR1 MDHEN and CDR2 SYDVKM come from the germline V gene. The CDR3 loop is CASSVQSTDTQYF. CDR3 nucleotides: TGTGCCAGCTCCGTTCAGAGCACAGATACGCAGTATTTT. Supplemented by reference TRBV28 and TRBJ2-3, the full variable domain reads DVKVTQSSRYLVKRTGEKVFLECVQDMDHENMFWYRQDPGLGLRLIYFSYDVKMKEKGDIPEGYSVSREKKERFSLILESASTNQTSMYLCASSVQSTDTQYFGPGTRLTVL.

This chain joins TRBV10-1 and TRBJ1-1, with a tentative D call TRBD1 (6 bases). Germline CDR1 and CDR2: WNHNN and SYGVQD (reference sequence). The CDR3 is 16 residues long. V dropped 0 bases and J dropped 4 bases, with 15 bases sitting between them. The CDR3 loop is CASSESPGVLGTEAFF. The CDR3, as DNA: TGCGCCAGCAGTGAGTCCCCAGGGGTTTTGGGCACTGAAGCTTTCTTT.

J is TRBJ2-3 and V is TRBV19; 10 nucleotides agree with TRBD2. This CDR3 comprises 15 residues. V lost 5 bases and J lost 1; bases outside the gene matches: 3. Germline V lookup: CDR1 LNHDA, CDR2 SQIVND (reference sequence). This CDR3 is CASSSSGSGTDTQYF. CDR3 DNA: TGTGCCAGTAGTTCTAGCGGGAGCGGCACAGATACGCAGTATTTT. Full variable domain (remainder filled in from reference TRBV19 and TRBJ2-3): DGGITQSPKYLFRKEGQNVTLSCEQNLNHDAMYWYRQDPGQGLRLIYYSQIVNDFQKGDIAEGYSVSREKKESFPLTVTSAQKNPTAFYLCASSSSGSGTDTQYFGPGTRLTVL.

This chain links TRBV27 with TRBJ2-5; D uncertain. Germline CDR1 and CDR2: MNHEY and SMNVEV (reference sequence). V was clipped by 0 bases and J by 4 bases, with 6 bases between them. The CDR3 spans 13 residues. The CDR3 nucleotides are TGTGCCAGCAGTTTATCTATGGCAGAGACCCAGTACTTC. This sequence encodes CASSLSMAETQYF.

This chain links TRBV7-9 with TRBJ1-2; TRBD1 is a possible D gene (6 bases). The ends were cut back, 3 bases at V and 8 bases at J, with 19 bases in the middle. The CDR3 runs 15 residues. The V gene's germline CDR1 is SEHNR and CDR2 FQNEAQ (reference sequence). The CDR3 region has the DNA TGTGCCAGCAGCTTGGACAGCTCTACCTCATCCGGCTACACCTTC. Residues: CASSLDSSTSSGYTF.

The chain couples TRBV4-1 to TRBJ2-7, with a tentative D call TRBD2 (6 bases). The V gene lost 1 base and the J gene lost 0 bases, with 13 bases spanning the gap. This CDR3 has 16 residues. Germline-derived CDR1 and CDR2 are MGHRA and YSYEKL. The CDR3 DNA follows: TGCGCCAGCAGCCAAGCTTTCGCGGGACCCTCCTACGAGCAGTACTTC. This gives the protein CASSQAFAGPSYEQYF.

V gene TRBV19 combines with J gene TRBJ2-3; 8 nucleotides match TRBD1. The CDR3 covers 18 residues. The germline gives CDR1 LNHDA, CDR2 SQIVND (reference sequence). V trimming: 2 bases; J trimming: 8 bases; junction bases outside the gene matches: 18. The CDR3 sequence is CASSITLISAGGKVTQYF. The CDR3 nucleotides are TGTGCCAGTAGTATAACTTTGATCTCGGCAGGGGGCAAAGTTACGCAGTATTTT.